A single sample is the source of the 14 T cell receptor beta chains below, sequenced in a study of blood T cell repertoires in COVID-19. TCRdb keeps only in-frame clones here, not all; method: immunoSEQ multiplex PCR. The repertoire holds some 53,000 clones, with 90% as singletons. The sample was peripheral blood. All receptors come from a human donor in a cohort sampled during active COVID-19.

With regard to this clone: Lacking the conserved final phenylalanine or tryptophan, this CDR3 likely reflects a read error. This chain uses TRBV7-2 with TRBJ1-6, with 7 nucleotides matching TRBD1. Germline CDR1 reads SGHTA; CDR2 reads FQGNSA. Losses at the gene ends were 2 bases for V and 0 bases for J; bases not matched to a gene: 4. This CDR3 has 17 amino acids. The CDR3 DNA reads TGTGCCAGCAGCTTACGACAGGGTAGCTCCTATAATTCACCCCTCCACCTT. It specifies CASSLRQGSSYNSPLHL.

The rearrangement uses TRBV6-5 and TRBJ2-5, with TRBD1 as a possible D gene (6 bases). Germline V gene sequence: CDR1 MNHEY, CDR2 SVGAGI. Deletions cut 6 bases from V and 0 bases from J, with 11 bases between. The CDR3 is made up of 14 amino acids. The CDR3 DNA follows: TGTGCCAGCAGCCCGGGACACTACCAAGAGACCCAGTACTTC. Its translation: CASSPGHYQETQYF.

This chain links TRBV19 with TRBJ1-2; the D gene is possibly TRBD1 (5 bases). The germline V and J ends were trimmed by 3 bases and 8 bases, with 16 bases remaining between them. The germline V gene encodes CDR1 LNHDA and CDR2 SQIVND (reference sequence). The CDR3 is 14 amino acids. The CDR3 spells CASSIVGAINGYTF. CDR3 DNA: TGTGCCAGTAGTATTGTAGGGGCGATTAACGGCTACACCTTC.

J is TRBJ1-1 and V is TRBV5-1; the D is unclear. In germline, CDR1 is SGHRS, CDR2 YFSETQ. The V end was cut by 0 bases, the J end by 6 bases, with 12 bases between. CDR3 length: 14 amino acids. The CDR3 region has the DNA TGCGCCAGCAGCTTGGGTTCGGGAGGCGCTGAAGCTTTCTTT. This translates into CASSLGSGGAEAFF.

The chain combines TRBV6-5 with TRBJ1-5, with D tentatively TRBD1 (5 bases). V shed 10 bases and J shed 5 bases, with 15 bases lying between them. The V gene's germline CDR1 is MNHEY and CDR2 SVGAGI. CDR3 length equals 13 residues. The CDR3 region is CATGGLGYQPQHF. The CDR3 region has the DNA TGTGCCACCGGGGGGTTAGGATATCAGCCCCAGCATTTT.

The J gene is TRBJ1-6, the V gene TRBV4-2; 12 positions match TRBD1. The CDR3 has 16 residues. Germline-derived CDR1 and CDR2 are LGHNA and YNFKEQ. With 0 bases clipped from V and 10 bases from J, the junction kept 4 bases outside the gene matches. The CDR3 nucleotides read TGTGCCAGCAGCCAAGAGGGACAGGGGGCTTGGTCACCCCTCCACTTT. Translating gives CASSQEGQGAWSPLHF.

The chain employs TRBV11-2 and TRBJ1-5, with TRBD1 matching 9 bases. V was clipped by 5 bases and J by 6 bases; unmatched bases: 5. The CDR3 runs 14 residues. Germline V CDR1 and CDR2: SGHAT, FQNNGV. The CDR3 spells CASSPDRGGQPQHF. The CDR3 DNA sequence: TGTGCCAGCAGCCCAGACAGGGGGGGTCAGCCCCAGCATTTT. Combining the CDR3 with reference TRBV11-2 and TRBJ1-5 gives the whole variable domain EAGVAQSPRYKIIEKRQSVAFWCNPISGHATLYWYQQILGQGPKLLIQFQNNGVVDDSQLPKDRFSAERLKGVDSTLKIQPAKLEDSAVYLCASSPDRGGQPQHFGDGTRLSIL.

This chain connects TRBV28 to TRBJ1-5, with 7 bases fitting TRBD1. The V gene's germline CDR1 is MDHEN and CDR2 SYDVKM. This CDR3 has 15 residues. J was trimmed by 0 bases and V by 8 bases; bases with no gene match: 7. The CDR3 is CASGLGTASNQPQHF. CDR3 in DNA: TGTGCCAGCGGATTAGGGACAGCTAGCAATCAGCCCCAGCATTTT.

The rearrangement joins TRBV7-2 to TRBJ2-2, with 7 bases that match TRBD1. CDR1 and CDR2 from the germline V gene are SGHTA and FQGNSA. The length of the CDR3 is 15 residues. V lost 1 base, J lost 7 bases, and 6 bases stayed unmatched. This CDR3 is CASSLGGGAGGELFF. CDR3 nucleotides: TGTGCCAGCAGCTTAGGAGGGGGCGCGGGCGGGGAGCTGTTTTTT.

The chain uses TRBV18 and TRBJ2-7; D perhaps matches TRBD1 (6 bases). Trimming cost V 3 bases and J 12 bases, with 21 bases left between them. CDR3 size: 14 residues. Germline CDR1 KGHSH, CDR2 LQKENI. This CDR3 reads CASSPNRDLTTGYF. The DNA for the CDR3 is TGTGCCAGCTCACCCAACCGTGACCTTACGACAGGGTACTTC.

The V gene is TRBV5-1, the J gene TRBJ2-3; D gene uncertain. V lost 4 bases to trimming and J lost 0 bases, with 6 bases between them. The germline V gene encodes CDR1 SGHRS and CDR2 YFSETQ. The CDR3 consists of 13 residues. CDR3: CASSPGSTDTQYF. In nucleotides, the CDR3 is TGCGCCAGCAGCCCGGGTAGCACAGATACGCAGTATTTT.

The gene calls are TRBV4-2 and TRBJ1-2, with unresolved D. Trimming pared 4 bases from V and 6 bases from J, leaving 15 bases between. Germline V gene lookup returns CDR1 LGHNA and CDR2 YNFKEQ. The CDR3 extends over 14 amino acids. CDR3 in DNA: TGTGCCAGCAGCCCCCGCGCGGGGAAAGATGGCTACACCTTC. Protein: CASSPRAGKDGYTF.

The CDR3, as DNA: TGCGCCAGCAGGGAGGGACAGGGGGCCTCCTACGAGCAGTACTTC. Its translation is CASREGQGASYEQYF. The chain is built from TRBV10-2 and TRBJ2-7, with 12 bases lining up with TRBD1. V shed 6 bases and J 0 bases; nucleotides not matched to a gene: 3. The germline V gene has CDR1 WSHSY and CDR2 SAAADI. The CDR3 is 15 residues long.

The chain couples TRBV11-3 to TRBJ2-2, with 11 nucleotides matching TRBD2. The junction had 6 bases not matched to a gene; V was cut back by 5 bases and J by 7 bases. This CDR3 contains 15 residues. Germline V gene sequence: CDR1 SGHNT, CDR2 YENEEA. The CDR3 here is CASSVAGGPGGELFF. CDR3 DNA: TGTGCCAGCAGCGTAGCGGGAGGGCCGGGCGGGGAGCTGTTTTTT.